This T cell receptor (beta chain) was recorded in a study of T-cell memory formation after mild COVID-19. Whole-study findings and limits: Prior to infection, memory already included some responding clones, suggesting cross-reactive memory joined. The CD4+ clones that contracted clustered mainly within CM and EM, and the CD8+ clones concentrated in EMRA. A balance of CD4 and CD8 characterized clones contracting day 15 to 85, whereas later expanders leaned CD4+.

5'RACE with constant-segment primers built TCRalpha and TCRbeta cDNA libraries with UMIs. TCRdb re-analysed the 5' RACE reads in MiXCR, keeping a single row per CDR3 protein. Of 110,000 or so distinct CDR3 sequences listed, 22% are singletons. Points on this clonotype: Antigen specificity is unknown.

This CDR3 spans 16 amino acids. The V gene's germline CDR1 is SGHTA and CDR2 FQGTGA. V lost 1 base and J lost 5, with 14 bases in between. This receptor was obtained from a man aged 18-30 years who had mild COVID-19 (a few samples of this study predate the infection). Cell type and time point are not known. Sample: PBMCs or a T cell subset sorted from them (not recorded which). The J gene is TRBJ2-2, the V gene TRBV7-3; possibly TRBD1 for D (6 bases). The CDR3 bases are TGTGCCAGCAGCTTAAATTCTATGGGGGCGACCGGGGAGCTGTTTTTT. As protein: CASSLNSMGATGELFF.